A selection of T cell receptor beta chains follows, all from one sample in a study of blood T cell repertoires in COVID-19. Libraries were prepared by immunoSEQ multiplex PCR; TCRdb keeps only in-frame clonotypes and omits some of them. Of about 130,000 clones detected, around 88% appear once; the ten largest clones hold around 10%. Input material: peripheral blood. These receptors were obtained from a man in his forties or fifties with acute or convalescent COVID-19. Both conserved end residues are part of each CDR3.

J: TRBJ2-1; V: TRBV11-2; CDR3: CASSWDISSEQFF
J: TRBJ1-2; V: TRBV29-1; CDR3: CSVLTGVYGYTF
J: TRBJ1-2; V: TRBV28; CDR3: CASSLPARGGYTF
J: TRBJ1-1; V: TRBV12-3/TRBV12-4; CDR3: CASRTGSNTEAFF
J: TRBJ2-1; V: TRBV5-1; CDR3: CASSYGLAGRNEQFF
J: TRBJ1-1; V: TRBV7-2; CDR3: CASSPGHFSTEAFF
J: TRBJ2-1; V: TRBV3-1/TRBV3-2; CDR3: CASSSGTSAYNEQFF
J: TRBJ2-1; V: TRBV28; CDR3: CASSLGDREVYEQFF
J: TRBJ2-3; V: TRBV19; CDR3: CASSTTEYQHTQYF
J: TRBJ1-2; V: TRBV20-1; CDR3: CSASGHLFYGYTF
J: TRBJ1-2; V: TRBV5-5; CDR3: CASSASTLNYGYTF